This T cell receptor beta chain is drawn from a study of T cell repertoires in cytomegalovirus infection. About the study: Matching HLA type, along with CMV infection, was indicated by public TCR beta signatures.

Germline CDR1 is ENHRY and CDR2 is SYGVKD. Losses at the gene ends were 0 bases for V and 8 bases for J; bases not matched to a gene: 1. The CDR3 length is 13 residues. Via MiXCR, TCRdb re-called the reads, giving one row per CDR3 protein. The table lists roughly 230,000 distinct CDR3 sequences, approximately 17% of them singletons. This clonotype appeared a few times. The sample was CD8+ T cells from PBMCs. The J gene is TRBJ2-1, the V gene TRBV10-3; 7 nucleotides agree with TRBD2. The clonotype comes from a human donor in good health (CMV status not recorded). Some clones in this sample may be carry-over from other donors' samples. The CDR3 sequence: CAISESGGDEQFF. For the CDR3, the DNA is TGTGCCATCAGTGAGTCGGGGGGGGATGAGCAGTTCTTC.